The clone carrying this T cell receptor beta chain was seen more than once but under ten times. This CDR3 is 11 amino acids long. V was cut by 8 bases and J by 6 bases, with 8 bases left in between. Germline assignment: CDR1 MDHEN and CDR2 SYDVKM. Per the study methods: Reference gene primer amplification gave estimated nucleated cell counts. Clones were read by immunoSEQ multiplex PCR, and TCRdb kept only the in-frame ones, dropping some. The DNA was the basis for D and trimming; V, J and clone size are from that table. The repertoire holds roughly 250,000 clones, with roughly 90% as singletons. The data derive from a study of blood T cell repertoires in COVID-19. As for the study in general: The United States, Italy and Spain supplied acute and convalescent COVID-19 samples. PBMCs, B-cell-depleted T cells, or T cells provided the cDNA or gDNA that made up the material.

The sequencing input was peripheral blood. The chain couples TRBV28 to TRBJ1-5; D not resolved. This clonotype originated in a man between 25 and 39 years old with acute or convalescent COVID-19. CDR3 sequence reads: CASSTRQPQHF. The CDR3, as DNA: TGTGCCAGCTCAACTCGTCAGCCCCAGCATTTT.